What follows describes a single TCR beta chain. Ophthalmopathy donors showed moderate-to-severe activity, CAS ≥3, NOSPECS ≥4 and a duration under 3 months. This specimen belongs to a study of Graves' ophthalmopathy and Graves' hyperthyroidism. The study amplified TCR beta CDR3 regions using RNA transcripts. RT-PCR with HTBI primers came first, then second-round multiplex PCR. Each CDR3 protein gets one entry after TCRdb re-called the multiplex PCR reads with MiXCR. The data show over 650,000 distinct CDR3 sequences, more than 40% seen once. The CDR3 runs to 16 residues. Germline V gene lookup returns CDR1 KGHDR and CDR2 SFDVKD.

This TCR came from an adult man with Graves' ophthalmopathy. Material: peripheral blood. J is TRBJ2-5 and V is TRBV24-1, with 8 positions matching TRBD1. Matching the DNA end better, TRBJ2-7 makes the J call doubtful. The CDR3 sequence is CATSDGGQGVAYEQYF. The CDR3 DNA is TGTGCCACCAGTGATGGAGGACAGGGTGTTGCCTACGAGCAGTACTTC.